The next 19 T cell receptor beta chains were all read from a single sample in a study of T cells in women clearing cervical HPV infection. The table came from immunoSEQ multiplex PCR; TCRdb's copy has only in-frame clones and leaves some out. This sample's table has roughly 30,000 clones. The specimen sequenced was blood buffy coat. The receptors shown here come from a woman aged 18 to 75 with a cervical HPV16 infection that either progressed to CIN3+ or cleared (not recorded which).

CDR3 DNA (partial): TGCAGTGCTAGGGCCGGACTAGCGGGGGCCCACTACGAG. It yields the protein CSARAGLAGAHYE. The whole CDR3 protein is CSARAGLAGAHYEQYF. This chain uses TRBV20-1 with TRBJ2-7; TRBD2 agrees at 13 bases. The read ends 3 residues before the CDR3 terminus; that terminus is restored from the germline J gene. Trimming at V came to 3 bases and at J to 3 bases, leaving 8 bases not matched to a gene. This CDR3 comprises 16 residues. Germline CDR1 and CDR2: DFQATT and SNEGSKA (reference sequence).

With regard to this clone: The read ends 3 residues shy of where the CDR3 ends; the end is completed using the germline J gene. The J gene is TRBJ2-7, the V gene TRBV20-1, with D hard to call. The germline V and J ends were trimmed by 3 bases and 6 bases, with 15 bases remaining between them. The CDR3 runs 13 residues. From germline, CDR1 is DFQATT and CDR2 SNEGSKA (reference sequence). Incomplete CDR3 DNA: TGCAGTGCTAGGCCAACTACCAGCATCGAG. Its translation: CSARPTTSIE. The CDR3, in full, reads CSARPTTSIEQYF.

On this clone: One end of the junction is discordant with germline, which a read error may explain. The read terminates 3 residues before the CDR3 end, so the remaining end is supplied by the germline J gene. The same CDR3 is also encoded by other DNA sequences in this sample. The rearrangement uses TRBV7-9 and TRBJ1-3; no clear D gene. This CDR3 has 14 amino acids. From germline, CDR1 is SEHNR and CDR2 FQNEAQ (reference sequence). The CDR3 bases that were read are TGTGCCAGTAGCTTTCGTAGCTCTGGAAACACT. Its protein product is CASSFRSSGNT. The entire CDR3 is CASSFRSSGNTIYF.

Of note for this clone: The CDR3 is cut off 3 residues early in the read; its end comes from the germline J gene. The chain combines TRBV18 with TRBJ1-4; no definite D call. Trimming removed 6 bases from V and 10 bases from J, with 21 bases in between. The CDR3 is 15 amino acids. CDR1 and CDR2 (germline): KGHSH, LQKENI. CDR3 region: CASSLTHSRTGKLFF. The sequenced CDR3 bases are TGTGCCAGCTCGCTTACTCATTCCCGTACCGGAAAA. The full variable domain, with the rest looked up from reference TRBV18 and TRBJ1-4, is NAGVMQNPRHLVRRRGQEARLRCSPMKGHSHVYWYRQLPEEGLKFMVYLQKENIIDESGMPKERFSAEFPKEGPSILRIQQVVRGDSAAYFCASSLTHSRTGKLFFGSGTQLSVL.

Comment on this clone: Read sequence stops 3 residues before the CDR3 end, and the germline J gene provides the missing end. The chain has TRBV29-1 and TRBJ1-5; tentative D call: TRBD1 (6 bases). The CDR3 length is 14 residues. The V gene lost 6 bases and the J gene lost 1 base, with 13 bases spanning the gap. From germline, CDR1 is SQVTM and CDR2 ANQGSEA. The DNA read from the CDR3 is TGCAGCGTGGCCCAGGGGACCAGCAATCAGCCC. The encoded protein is CSVAQGTSNQP. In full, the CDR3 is CSVAQGTSNQPQHF.

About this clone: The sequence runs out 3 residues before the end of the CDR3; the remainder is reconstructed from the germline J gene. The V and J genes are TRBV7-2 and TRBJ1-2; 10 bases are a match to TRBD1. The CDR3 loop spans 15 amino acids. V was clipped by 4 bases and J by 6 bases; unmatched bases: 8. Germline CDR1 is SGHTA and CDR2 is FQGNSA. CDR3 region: CASSYGDRGLHGYTF. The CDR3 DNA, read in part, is TGTGCCAGCAGCTACGGGGACAGGGGATTGCATGGC.

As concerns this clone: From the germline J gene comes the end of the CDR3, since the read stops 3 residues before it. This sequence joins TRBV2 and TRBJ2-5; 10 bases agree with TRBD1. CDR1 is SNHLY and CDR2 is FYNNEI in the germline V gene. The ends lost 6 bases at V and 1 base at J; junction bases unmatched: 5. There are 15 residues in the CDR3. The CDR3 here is CASRNRDRGQETQYF. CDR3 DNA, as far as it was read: TGTGCCAGCAGGAACCGGGACAGGGGCCAAGAGACC.

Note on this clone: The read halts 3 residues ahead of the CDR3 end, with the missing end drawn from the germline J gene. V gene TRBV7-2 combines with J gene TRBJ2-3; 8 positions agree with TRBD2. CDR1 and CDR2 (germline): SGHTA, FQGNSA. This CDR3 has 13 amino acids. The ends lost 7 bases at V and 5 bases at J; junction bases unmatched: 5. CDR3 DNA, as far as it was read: TGTGCCAGCACCCGGGGGGGCCAAGATACG. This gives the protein CASTRGGQDT. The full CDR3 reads CASTRGGQDTQYF. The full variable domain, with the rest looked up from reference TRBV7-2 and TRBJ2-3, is GAGVSQSPSNKVTEKGKDVELRCDPISGHTALYWYRQSLGQGLEFLIYFQGNSAPDKSGLPSDRFSAERTGGSVSTLTIQRTQQEDSAVYLCASTRGGQDTQYFGPGTRLTVL.

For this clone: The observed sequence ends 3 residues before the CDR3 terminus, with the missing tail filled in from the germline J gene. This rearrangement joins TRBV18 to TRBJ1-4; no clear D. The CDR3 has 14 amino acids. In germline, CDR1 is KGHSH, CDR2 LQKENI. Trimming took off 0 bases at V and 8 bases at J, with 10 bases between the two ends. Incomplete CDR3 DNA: TGTGCCAGCTCACCACCGGCACGAGAGGAAAAA. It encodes CASSPPAREEK. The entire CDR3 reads CASSPPAREEKLFF.

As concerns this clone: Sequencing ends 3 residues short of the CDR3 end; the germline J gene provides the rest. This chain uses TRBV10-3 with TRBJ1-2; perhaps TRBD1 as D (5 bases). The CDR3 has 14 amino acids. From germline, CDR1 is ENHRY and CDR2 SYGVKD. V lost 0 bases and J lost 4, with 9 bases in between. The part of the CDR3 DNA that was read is TGTGCCATCAGTGAGTCGCTGGACACCTATGGC. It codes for CAISESLDTYG. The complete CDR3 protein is CAISESLDTYGYTF.

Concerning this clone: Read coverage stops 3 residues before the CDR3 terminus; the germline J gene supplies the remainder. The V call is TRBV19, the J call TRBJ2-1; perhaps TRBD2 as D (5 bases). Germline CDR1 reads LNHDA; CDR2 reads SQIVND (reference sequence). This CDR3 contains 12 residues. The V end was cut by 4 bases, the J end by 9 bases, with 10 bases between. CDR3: CASSSGRREQFF. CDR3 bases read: TGTGCCAGTAGTAGCGGGCGGCGTGAG.

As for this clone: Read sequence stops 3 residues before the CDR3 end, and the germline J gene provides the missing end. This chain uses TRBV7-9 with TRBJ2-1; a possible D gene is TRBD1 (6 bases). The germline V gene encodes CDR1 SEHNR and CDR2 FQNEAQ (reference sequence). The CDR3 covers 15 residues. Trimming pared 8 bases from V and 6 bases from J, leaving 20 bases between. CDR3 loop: CASQLSIGQLNEQFF. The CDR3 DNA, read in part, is TGTGCCAGCCAGCTTAGTATAGGACAGCTCAATGAG.

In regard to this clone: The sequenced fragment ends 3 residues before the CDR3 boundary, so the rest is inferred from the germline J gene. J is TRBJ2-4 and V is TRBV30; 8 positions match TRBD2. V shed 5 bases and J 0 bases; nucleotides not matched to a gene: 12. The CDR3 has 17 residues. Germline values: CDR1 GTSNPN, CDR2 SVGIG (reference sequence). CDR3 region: CAWVRAGGLTAKNIQYF. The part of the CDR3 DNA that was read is TGTGCCTGGGTACGGGCGGGAGGACTTACAGCCAAAAACATT.

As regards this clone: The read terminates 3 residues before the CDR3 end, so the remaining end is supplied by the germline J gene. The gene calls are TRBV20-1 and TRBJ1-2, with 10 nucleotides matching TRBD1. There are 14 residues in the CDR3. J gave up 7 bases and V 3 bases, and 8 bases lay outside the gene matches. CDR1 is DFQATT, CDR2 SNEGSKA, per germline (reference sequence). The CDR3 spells CSASQTGGALGYTF. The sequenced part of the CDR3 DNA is TGCAGTGCTAGCCAGACAGGGGGCGCACTTGGC.

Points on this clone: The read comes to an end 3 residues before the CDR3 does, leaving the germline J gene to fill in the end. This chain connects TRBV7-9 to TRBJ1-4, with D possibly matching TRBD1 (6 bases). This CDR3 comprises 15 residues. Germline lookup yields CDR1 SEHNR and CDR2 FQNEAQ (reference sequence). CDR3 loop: CASSLTRGPNSPLFF. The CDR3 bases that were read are TGTGCCAGCAGCTTAACCAGGGGCCCTAATTCACCA.

The CDR3 spells CASSEGDRYYGYTF. The sequenced CDR3 bases are TGTGCCAGCAGTGAAGGAGACAGATACTATGGC. The rearrangement links TRBV6-1 to TRBJ1-2, with D possibly being TRBD1 (5 bases). The read gets to within 3 residues of the CDR3 end, and the germline J gene fills in the rest. The V end was cut by 1 base, the J end by 3 bases, with 9 bases between. Germline CDR1 is MNHNS and CDR2 is SASEGT. The CDR3 is made up of 14 amino acids.

The CDR3 bases that were read are TGTGCCAGTCGTAACAGGGCCCATGATGAGACC. This codes for CASRNRAHDET. The CDR3 in full is CASRNRAHDETQYF. This rearrangement joins TRBV19 to TRBJ2-5; D might be TRBD1 (6 bases). The sequenced fragment ends 3 residues before the CDR3 boundary, so the rest is inferred from the germline J gene. The germline CDR1 and CDR2 sequences are LNHDA and SQIVND (reference sequence). V was cut by 8 bases and J by 5 bases, with 18 bases left in between. The length of the CDR3 is 14 residues.

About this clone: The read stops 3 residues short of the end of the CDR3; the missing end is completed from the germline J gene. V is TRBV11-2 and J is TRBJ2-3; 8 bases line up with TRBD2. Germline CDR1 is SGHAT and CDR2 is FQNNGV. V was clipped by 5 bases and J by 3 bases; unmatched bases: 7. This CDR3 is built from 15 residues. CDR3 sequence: CASSLQAGVTDTQYF. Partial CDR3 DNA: TGTGCCAGCAGCCTACAAGCGGGGGTGACAGATACG.

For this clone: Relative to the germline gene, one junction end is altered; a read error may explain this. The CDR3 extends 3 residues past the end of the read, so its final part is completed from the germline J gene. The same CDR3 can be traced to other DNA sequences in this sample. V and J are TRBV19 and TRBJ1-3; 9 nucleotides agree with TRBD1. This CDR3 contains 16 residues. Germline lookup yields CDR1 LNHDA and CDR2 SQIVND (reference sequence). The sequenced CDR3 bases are TGTGCCAGTAGTATCGACAGGGGGTCAGCTGGAAACACA. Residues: CASSIDRGSAGNT. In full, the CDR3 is CASSIDRGSAGNTIYF.